The 9 T cell receptor beta chains in this list originate from one sample, sequenced in a study of CD8 T cells in ankylosing spondylitis. Findings and caveats of the study: The study identified a TCR beta motif of several highly homologous variants that appeared characteristic of ankylosing spondylitis blood.

No cognate antigen is known for these TCRs. TCRdb re-called the 5' RACE reads with MiXCR, one entry per CDR3 protein. The sample lists about 750,000 distinct CDR3 sequences; around 19% were seen once. The sample consisted of blood, either unsorted or a sorted T cell fraction (not recorded which). These receptor sequences come from a male donor with ankylosing spondylitis.

The chain joins TRBV7-9 to TRBJ2-5, with D perhaps matching TRBD1 (5 bases). The CDR3 is 15 residues long. Deletions cut 6 bases from V and 3 bases from J, with 17 bases between. The V gene's germline CDR1 is SEHNR and CDR2 FQNEAQ (reference sequence). This chain's CDR3 is CASSFGPGPEETQYF. For the CDR3, the DNA is TGTGCCAGCAGTTTTGGACCAGGGCCCGAAGAGACCCAGTACTTC.

This clonotype was observed a few times. Germline and junction disagree at one end, which may indicate a read error. The V call is TRBV9, the J call TRBJ2-1; 7 bases align to TRBD1. The germline V gene encodes CDR1 SGDLS and CDR2 YYNGEE. This CDR3 is 15 amino acids long. CDR3 nucleotides: TGTGCCTGCAGCGTAGAGGGGGCCCCCTACAATGAGCAGTTCTTC. Translated, it gives CACSVEGAPYNEQFF. Drawing the rest from reference TRBV9 and TRBJ2-1, the complete variable domain is DSGVTQTPKHLITATGQRVTLRCSPRSGDLSVYWYQQSLDQGLQFLIQYYNGEERAKGNILERFSAQQFPDLHSELNLSSLELGDSALYFCACSVEGAPYNEQFFGPGTRLTVL.

The chain recombines TRBV12-3 or TRBV12-4 with TRBJ1-3; D unresolved. Trimming shortened V by 5 bases and J by 0 bases, and 14 bases separated the two germline ends. The CDR3 runs to 16 residues. The CDR3 sequence: CASSPDDTRSGNTIYF. Here the CDR3 DNA reads TGTGCCAGCAGTCCTGATGACACCCGCTCTGGAAACACCATATATTTT.

The CDR3 reads CASSPGQGKTYYGYTF. The DNA of the CDR3 is TGTGCCAGCAGCCCTGGACAGGGAAAAACCTACTATGGCTACACCTTC. The V gene is TRBV12-3 or TRBV12-4, the J gene TRBJ1-2, with TRBD1 identical over 8 bases. The J segment lost 3 bases and the V segment lost 6 bases, leaving 12 bases of the junction unmatched. The CDR3 is 16 residues long.

This clonotype appeared a few times. The V gene is TRBV20-1, the J gene TRBJ1-5; D might be TRBD1 (5 bases). This CDR3 has 13 residues. Germline CDR1 is DFQATT and CDR2 is SNEGSKA (reference sequence). The V end lost 4 bases, the J end lost 2 bases, and 9 bases lay between the germline ends. The DNA of the CDR3 is TGCAGTGCTACCGACAGCCGCAATCAGCCCCAGCATTTT. Translating it yields CSATDSRNQPQHF.

In this sample, this clonotype turned up a few times. The rearrangement links TRBV6-1 to TRBJ2-7; 11 positions match TRBD2. J lost 3 bases, V lost 2 bases, and 6 bases had no gene match. This CDR3 spans 16 amino acids. Germline assignment: CDR1 MNHNS and CDR2 SASEGT. Written as DNA, the CDR3 is TGTGCCAGCAGTGAATATAGCGGGGGGGCCCACTACGAGCAGTACTTC. It encodes CASSEYSGGAHYEQYF.

The chain employs TRBV20-1 and TRBJ1-6; D is unclear. Trimming removed 5 bases at V and 8 bases at J, with 16 bases between. CDR3 length: 14 amino acids. Germline CDR1 reads DFQATT; CDR2 reads SNEGSKA (reference sequence). The CDR3 protein is CSAQKLRTDSPLHF. CDR3 in DNA: TGCAGTGCTCAGAAACTGCGAACCGATTCACCCCTCCACTTT.

This clonotype came up a few times. The genes are TRBV7-8 and TRBJ1-4, with 10 bases fitting TRBD1. The trim removed 5 bases at V and 7 bases at J, leaving 7 bases unmatched. Looked up from germline, CDR1 is SGHVS and CDR2 is FQNEAQ. The CDR3 sequence is 15 residues long. In DNA, the CDR3 is TGTGCCAGCAGCCCCCGGGACAGGGGAGGTGAAAAACTGTTTTTT. It specifies CASSPRDRGGEKLFF.

V usage is TRBV5-1 and J usage is TRBJ2-7; 9 nucleotides agree with TRBD2. This CDR3 is built from 14 residues. After removal of 5 bases from V and 3 bases from J, the junction contained 6 bases not matched to a gene. Germline lookup yields CDR1 SGHRS and CDR2 YFSETQ. CDR3: CASRSSGRYYEQYF. The CDR3 nucleotides are TGCGCCAGCAGGAGTAGCGGGAGATACTACGAGCAGTACTTC.